Reported below is one T cell receptor (beta chain). This clonotype has ten or more counts. No antigen is known for it. There are no base qualities to consult, and no much larger clone falls within one base. Libraries were constructed by 5' RACE. Sequencing relied on a NextSeq 500. To correct for sequencing error and PCR bias, the TCR library protocol tagged individual cDNA molecules with unique molecular identifiers. Sequencing covered both TCR alpha and beta chains, and within each sample the abundances of alpha and beta sequences were tightly co-correlated. Per the source publication's procedure: Decombinator V4 was used to annotate the V gene, J gene and CDR3 of the TCR sequences. TCRs were defined as expanded if a significant change between any two time points was detected under a Poisson model with p below 0.0001. TCR abundances were normalised to the total number of TCRs sequenced per sample and were expressed as counts per million. VDJdb, accessed 1 November 2021, was searched for CMV, EBV and SARS-CoV-2 annotated TCRs, with TCRs annotated for multiple antigens excluded. TCRdb trimmed public reads at Q25 via fastp, called clones via MiXCR and kept in-frame beta chains. Here each entry gathers all rows of one CDR3 protein and keeps the most common genes and DNA. The V and J calls here are based on TCRdb, not the publication. The sample contains approximately 60,000 distinct CDR3 sequences, roughly 12% of them found a single time. Jointly, the top ten make up 2.9% of the sample.

The study was a case-control design nested within a healthcare worker cohort in London, UK, with weekly nasopharyngeal swab PCR tests and blood sampling. Healthcare workers were enrolled in the week of the UK lockdown, from 23 to 31 March 2020, and were followed every week for up to roughly 15 weeks. This record comes from a study of early T cells in non-severe SARS-CoV-2 infection (dated by TCRdb to the early 2020s). Background on the whole study: Because TCR sequencing was done on bulk RNA from unsorted whole blood, the alpha and beta chains could not be paired. Summary of the overall study and its limitations: VDJdb matching was skewed toward anti-spike CD8 responses, so virus-specific expansions were likely underestimated and private and CD4 specificities were missed.

This sequence originates from an adult who was a healthcare worker with PCR-confirmed SARS-CoV-2 infection or an uninfected control (not recorded which). The sequencing input was whole blood.

The sequenced DNA is TGTGCCAGCAGTGAACTTACCCCTTCATTGGACTATGGCTACACCTTC. Its protein reads: CASSELTPSLDYGYTF. This receptor chain uses TRBV6-1 and TRBJ1-2, with the D gene not confidently named. V sheds 2 bases and J sheds 3 bases, leaving 16 bases between their ends. According to the germline V gene, CDR1 reads MNHNS and CDR2 reads SASEGT. Including cysteine and phenylalanine, the CDR3 has 16 amino acids. The DNA shown is the 48-base CDR3, in frame from base 1.